This TCR beta chain was observed in a study of PD-1 blockade in classical Hodgkin lymphoma. As for the study in general: Administration of nivolumab to patients was at 3 mg/kg intravenously every 2 weeks. The study's findings and limits: Healthy donors reportedly exceeded newly diagnosed patients in baseline TCR diversity. By cycle point C4D1, TCR diversity had risen significantly in CD4+ cells (but not CD8+ cells).

Brentuximab vedotin exposure varied, and every patient relapsed after autologous stem cell transplantation. J lost 8 bases, V lost 4 bases, and 10 bases had no gene match. The germline V gene encodes CDR1 MNHEY and CDR2 SVGAGI. CDR3 size: 15 residues. Assay: immunoSEQ multiplex PCR; the TCRdb copy retains only in-frame clones and omits some. The top ten hold roughly 3% of the sample, which has approximately 100,000 clones, over 85% seen once. This clone was seen just once. The antigen is undetermined. The V call is TRBV6-5, the J call TRBJ2-1; 8 positions match TRBD2. The TCR originated in a human donor with classical Hodgkin lymphoma. The specimen comprised peripheral blood mononuclear cells (PBMCs), sampled at baseline. CDR3 nucleotide sequence: TGTGCCAGCAGTTCCGGGACTAGGCTCCTCCATGAGCAGTTCTTC. Its translation is CASSSGTRLLHEQFF.